This section outlines one TCR beta chain sequence together with its context. The data derive from a study of blood T cells in healthy people across ages. Trimming removed 5 bases from V and 6 bases from J, with 20 bases in between. The CDR3 is 16 residues long. The germline CDR1 and CDR2 sequences are SGHTA and FQGNSA. The use of a sample-barcoded 5' primer and a J-beta primer mix characterized a second PCR of roughly 6 to 11 cycles. TCRdb analysed the 5' RACE reads with MiXCR anew, one entry per CDR3 protein. This sample has about 670,000 distinct CDR3 sequences; 35% to 50% occur once, and the top ten carry about 32%.

This chain joins TRBV7-2 and TRBJ1-5, with TRBD1 as a possible D gene (6 bases). The sequence was obtained from a man older than 75 in good health. The specimen was blood. DNA of the CDR3: TGTGCCAGCAGCCTACTGGGGGCCGGTAGGGGTCAGCCCCAGCATTTT. This translates into CASSLLGAGRGQPQHF.